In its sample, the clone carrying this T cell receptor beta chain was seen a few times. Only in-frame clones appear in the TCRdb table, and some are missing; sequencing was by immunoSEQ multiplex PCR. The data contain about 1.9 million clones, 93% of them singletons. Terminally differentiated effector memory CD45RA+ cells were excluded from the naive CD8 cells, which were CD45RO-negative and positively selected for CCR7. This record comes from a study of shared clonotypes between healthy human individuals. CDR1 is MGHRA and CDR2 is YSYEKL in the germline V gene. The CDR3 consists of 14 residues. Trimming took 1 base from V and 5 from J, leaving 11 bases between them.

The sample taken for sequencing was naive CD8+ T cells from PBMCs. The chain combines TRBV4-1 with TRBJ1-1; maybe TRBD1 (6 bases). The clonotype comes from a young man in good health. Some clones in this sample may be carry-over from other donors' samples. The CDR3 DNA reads TGCGCCAGCAGCCAAGGGCAGAGGGGGACTGAAGCTTTCTTT. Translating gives CASSQGQRGTEAFF.